This T cell receptor beta chain was documented in a study of blood T cell repertoires in COVID-19. The V segment lost 2 bases and the J segment 5 bases; nucleotides outside the gene matches: 1. The CDR3 has 13 residues. The germline V gene encodes CDR1 SGHAT and CDR2 FQDESV (reference sequence). The repertoire was sequenced with immunoSEQ multiplex PCR; TCRdb's copy has only in-frame clones and lacks some. This repertoire shows 150,000 to 200,000 clones, about 92% found once; its top ten account for roughly 19%. The chain joins TRBV11-1 to TRBJ2-5, with 8 bases lining up with TRBD1. The specimen sequenced was peripheral blood. The receptor was derived from a man aged 55-75 years with active or convalescent COVID-19. As DNA, the CDR3 is TGTGCCAGCAGCTTACAGGGGGCGGAGACCCAGTACTTC. As protein: CASSLQGAETQYF.